One and the same sample provided the 7 T cell receptor beta chains below, sequenced in a study of radiation and T cells in renal cell carcinoma (dated by TCRdb to the early 2020s). What this sample's time point label stands for: blood 4 weeks post-SBRT, at nephrectomy. Per the publication, the treatment or condition label means: 15 Gy SBRT to primary tumor, nephrectomy 4 weeks later. The library was obtained by the immunoSEQ multiplex PCR assay. In TCRdb, the immuneACCESS table is reduced to in-frame sequences with V and J assigned. These tables do not hold every clone; where another copy was compared, an unresolved V gene accounts for under half, and the others remain unexplained. The sample records some 97,000 clones, 65% to 90% of which are singletons. The top ten hold approximately 7.8% of the sample. This material consisted of blood, taken from a patient whose treatment included radiotherapy and nephrectomy. The receptors come from a man between 60 and 70 years old with renal cell carcinoma.

J is TRBJ2-3 and V is TRBV5-1; 8 bases match TRBD2. The CDR3 has 14 amino acids. V trimming: 4 bases; J trimming: 3 bases; junction bases outside the gene matches: 4. Germline V gives CDR1 SGHRS, CDR2 YFSETQ. The CDR3 coding sequence is TGCGCCAGCAGCCCCAGCGGGAGAACAGATACGCAGTATTTT. Translation gives CASSPSGRTDTQYF.

This clone showed up just a few times. The rearrangement joins TRBV5-1 to TRBJ2-3; unclear D gene. Trimming removed 0 bases from V and 0 bases from J, with 8 bases in between. The CDR3 length is 15 residues. Germline V gives CDR1 SGHRS, CDR2 YFSETQ. For the CDR3, the DNA is TGCGCCAGCAGCTTGGTTGGCCTCAGCACAGATACGCAGTATTTT. As protein: CASSLVGLSTDTQYF.

The V call is TRBV5-1, the J call TRBJ1-1; TRBD1 might be the D (6 bases). Germline lookup yields CDR1 SGHRS and CDR2 YFSETQ. The CDR3 covers 14 residues. Trimming pared 4 bases from V and 0 bases from J, leaving 10 bases between. The CDR3 region has the DNA TGCGCCAGCAGCATGGGACATTTGAACACTGAAGCTTTCTTT. Its translation is CASSMGHLNTEAFF. Based on the CDR3 plus reference TRBV5-1 and TRBJ1-1, the full variable domain is KAGVTQTPRYLIKTRGQQVTLSCSPISGHRSVSWYQQTPGQGLQFLFEYFSETQRNKGNFPGRFSGRQFSNSRSEMNVSTLELGDSALYLCASSMGHLNTEAFFGQGTRLTVV.

The chain combines TRBV28 with TRBJ2-7; D possibly corresponds to TRBD2 (6 bases). Trimming removed 8 bases at V and 4 bases at J, with 18 bases between. CDR1 and CDR2 (germline): MDHEN, SYDVKM. The CDR3 has 14 residues. The CDR3 DNA is TGTGCCAGCGACTTGGGGGGTGAACCGTACGAGCAGTACTTC. Translation gives CASDLGGEPYEQYF.

The chain joins TRBV10-2 to TRBJ2-2, with D possibly TRBD1 on 5 matching bases. Germline CDR1 reads WSHSY; CDR2 reads SAAADI. The V end lost 3 bases, the J end lost 5 bases, and 25 bases lay between the germline ends. CDR3 length: 19 residues. As DNA, the CDR3 is TGCGCCAGCAGTGATACCAAAACACAGGCTATACTAAAGACCGGGGAGCTGTTTTTT. Translation: CASSDTKTQAILKTGELFF.

The gene calls are TRBV20-1 and TRBJ2-7; D gene uncertain. The CDR3 has 11 amino acids. The germline V gene has CDR1 DFQATT and CDR2 SNEGSKA (reference sequence). Deletions cut 5 bases from V and 2 bases from J, with 7 bases between. As DNA, the CDR3 is TGCAGTGCTCTCAATACCTACGAGCAGTACTTC. Translating it yields CSALNTYEQYF.

A single count supports this clone. The rearrangement joins TRBV28 to TRBJ1-3, with D uncertain. The germline gives CDR1 MDHEN, CDR2 SYDVKM. The CDR3 is 15 amino acids. The V gene lost 5 bases and the J gene lost 5 bases, with 16 bases spanning the gap. The DNA of the CDR3 is TGTGCCAGCAGTCTCTGGACGGTTTCTCGAAACACCATATATTTT. It is translated as CASSLWTVSRNTIYF.